Detailed here is one T cell receptor (beta chain). Some clones are missing from TCRdb's copy, which holds only in-frame ones; the method was immunoSEQ multiplex PCR. The repertoire holds some 120,000 clones, with over 90% as singletons. The entry originates in a study of control samples from healthy donors and cancer patients. The CDR3 consists of 18 residues. The V call is TRBV1, the J call TRBJ2-1; TRBD1 is taken as the D call from the table, unchecked against the DNA. TRBV1 is a pseudogene locus. This TCR came from a man aged 25-45 years in good health. The source material was blood. CDR3 DNA sequence: TGCACCAGCAGTCTCACCCAACGGCTAACACCTATGGGGCATGAGCAGTTCTTC. It yields the protein CTSSLTQRLTPMGHEQFF.